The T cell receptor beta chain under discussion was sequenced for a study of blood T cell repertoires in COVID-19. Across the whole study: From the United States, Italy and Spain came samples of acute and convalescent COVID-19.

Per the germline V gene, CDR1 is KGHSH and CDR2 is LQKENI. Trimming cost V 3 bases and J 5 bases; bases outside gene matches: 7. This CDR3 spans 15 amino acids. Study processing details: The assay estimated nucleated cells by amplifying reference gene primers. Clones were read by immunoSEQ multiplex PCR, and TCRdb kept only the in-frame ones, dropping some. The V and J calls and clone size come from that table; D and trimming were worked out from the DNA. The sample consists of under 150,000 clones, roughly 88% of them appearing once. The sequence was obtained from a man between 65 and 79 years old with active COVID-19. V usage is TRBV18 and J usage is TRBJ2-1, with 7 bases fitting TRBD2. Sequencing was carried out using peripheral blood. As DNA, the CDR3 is TGTGCCAGCTCACCCTCAAGCGGGGAGGACAATGAGCAGTTCTTC. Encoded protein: CASSPSSGEDNEQFF.